Listed below are T cell receptor beta chains from one sample, sequenced in a study of OX40 agonist ivuxolimab in advanced cancers. Sequenced by immunoSEQ multiplex PCR; TCRdb stores in-frame clones only, minus some. The sample has roughly 70,000 clones, about nine tenths seen once. The specimen was CD4+ or CD8+ T cells sorted from blood, collected in a trial of the OX40 agonist ivuxolimab. These receptor sequences come from an adult with an advanced solid tumor such as melanoma, head and neck, liver or kidney cancer. Both conserved end residues are part of each CDR3. Each record gives: V gene, clone size, J gene, D gene, CDR3 DNA, CDR3 protein. The D gene is left open where the match is weak. Some rows mark clone size as missing; the rest say once, few, many or name a class of expanded clone.

>TRBV14|few|TRBJ2-7|TRBD2
TGTGCCAGCAGCCAAGCTCTCTGGGGGGAGGGCCGGTACGAGCAGTACTTC
CASSQALWGEGRYEQYF
>TRBV6-6|NA|TRBJ2-2|NA
TGTGCCAGCAGACGTAGTGGTGACTCGGACGGGGAGCTGTTTTTT
CASRRSGDSDGELFF
>TRBV28|NA|TRBJ2-1|NA
TGTGCCAGCAGTTTATGGGCGTCGGGGATTGAAGGGCAGTTCTTC
CASSLWASGIEGQFF
>TRBV2|NA|TRBJ2-1|TRBD2
TGTGCCAGCAAGCCTGGGACTAGCGGTCACTACAATGAGCAGTTCTTC
CASKPGTSGHYNEQFF
>TRBV19|NA|TRBJ1-1|NA
TGTGCCAGTAGTATAGGAGTGAACACTGAAGCTTTCTTT
CASSIGVNTEAFF
>TRBV7-8|NA|TRBJ1-4|NA
TGTGCCAGCAGCTTAGAGCTAGCACCTAATGAAAAACTGTTTTTT
CASSLELAPNEKLFF
>TRBV6-1|NA|TRBJ2-2|TRBD2
TGTGCCAGCAGTCTAGCGGGAGCCGGCGGGGAGCTGTTTTTT
CASSLAGAGGELFF
>TRBV20-1|NA|TRBJ2-5|NA
TGCAGTGCTAGCGTAAAAGAGACCCAGTACTTC
CSASVKETQYF
>TRBV5-1|NA|TRBJ1-2|NA
TGCGCCAGCAGCCCTTCCAGCGGGGGCCGAGGCTACACCTTC
CASSPSSGGRGYTF
>TRBV9|NA|TRBJ2-3|NA
TGTGCCAGCAGCGGTGAAGGCGGGTTCCCAGATACGCAGTATTTT
CASSGEGGFPDTQYF
>TRBV28|NA|TRBJ2-7|TRBD1
TGTGCCAGCAGAAAGACAGGGCTTTACGAGCAGTACTTC
CASRKTGLYEQYF
>TRBV15|NA|TRBJ1-2|TRBD1
TGTGCCACCAGCAGAGATCGGGGGTACAGGGGATTCCCTAACTATGGCTACACCTTC
CATSRDRGYRGFPNYGYTF
>TRBV5-1|NA|TRBJ2-7|NA
TGCGCCAGCAGCTTGGCCGTGGGGGAGCAGTACTTC
CASSLAVGEQYF
>TRBV5-6|NA|TRBJ1-3|TRBD1
TGTGCCAGCAGCTACAGGGGTCCGTCCGGAAACACCATATATTTT
CASSYRGPSGNTIYF